This TCR beta chain appears in the sequencing data of a study of blood T cell repertoires in COVID-19. At the level of the study: PBMCs, B-cell-depleted T cells, or T cells were the source of the cDNA or gDNA that made up the material.

Profiled with immunoSEQ multiplex PCR; TCRdb holds only in-frame clones, not every one. The table has around 260,000 clones, about 80% seen once; the top ten hold 9.4%. V was cut by 5 bases and J by 9 bases, with 17 bases left in between. Germline CDR1 is SGHDN and CDR2 is FVKESK. This CDR3 is 13 amino acids long. The material sequenced was peripheral blood. This sequence joins TRBV14 and TRBJ2-7, with D hard to call. This TCR derives from a woman aged 45 to 65 who had recovered from COVID-19. The DNA for the CDR3 is TGTGCCAGCAGCGCTGGCCAACAACGTCGGCAGTACTTC. The encoded protein is CASSAGQQRRQYF.